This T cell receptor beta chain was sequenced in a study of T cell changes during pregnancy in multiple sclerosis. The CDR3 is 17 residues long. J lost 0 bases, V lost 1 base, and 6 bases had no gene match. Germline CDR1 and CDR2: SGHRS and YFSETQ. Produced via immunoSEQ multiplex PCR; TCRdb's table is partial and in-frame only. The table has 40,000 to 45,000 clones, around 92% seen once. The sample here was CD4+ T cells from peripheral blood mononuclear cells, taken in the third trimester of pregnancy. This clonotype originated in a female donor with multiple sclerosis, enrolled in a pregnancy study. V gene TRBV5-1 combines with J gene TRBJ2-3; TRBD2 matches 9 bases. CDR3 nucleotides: TGCGCCAGCAGCTTGCCTACTACTAGCGGGAGCACAGATACGCAGTATTTT. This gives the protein CASSLPTTSGSTDTQYF.